Listed below are T cell receptor beta chains from one sample, sequenced in a study of blood T cell repertoires in COVID-19. TCRdb's copy holds only in-frame clones and misses some; the assay was immunoSEQ multiplex PCR. Among under 150,000 clones, approximately 86% were seen once, and the ten largest hold about a sixth. Sequenced material: peripheral blood. Receptors originate from a woman aged 50 to 65 who had recovered from COVID-19. CDR3s include the opening cysteine and the closing phenylalanine or tryptophan. The D gene is left open where the match is weak. Only part of the rows carry a size: once, few, many, or a class if the clone is expanded.

J | size | D | V | DNA | CDR3
TRBJ1-1 | . | . | TRBV7-3 | TGTGCCAGCAGCTTATGGAGCAACCGGAACACTGAAGCTTTCTTT | CASSLWSNRNTEAFF
TRBJ2-3 | few | . | TRBV2 | TGTGCCAGCAGGGATTACGGAGGGCCGGATACGCAGTATTTT | CASRDYGGPDTQYF
TRBJ1-2 | . | TRBD1 | TRBV9 | TGTGCCAGCAGCGTAGAAGGACAGGGGAAAAGTGGCTACACCTTC | CASSVEGQGKSGYTF
TRBJ2-7 | few | TRBD2 | TRBV2 | TGTGCCAGCAGACTAGCGATGGAGCAGTACTTC | CASRLAMEQYF
TRBJ2-7 | . | . | TRBV11-1 | TGTGCCAGCAGCTTATCAGAGGGACTCCTCTCCTACGAGCAGTACTTC | CASSLSEGLLSYEQYF
TRBJ1-3 | once | . | TRBV4-2 | TGTGCCAGCAGCCAAGCCGGGACATCTTACTCTGGAAACACCATATATTTT | CASSQAGTSYSGNTIYF
TRBJ1-1 | once | . | TRBV4-3 | TGCGCCAGCAGCCAAGTTGGGGCAGGTGAAGCTTTCTTT | CASSQVGAGEAFF
TRBJ2-1 | once | TRBD2 | TRBV19 | TGTGCCAGCTCACTAGCGGGAGTTACCTACAATGAGCAGTTCTTC | CASSLAGVTYNEQFF
TRBJ2-7 | . | TRBD2 | TRBV4-3 | TGCGCCAGCAGCCAACGGACTCTCGCGGGAGGAGTATCCTACGAGCAGTACTTC | CASSQRTLAGGVSYEQYF
TRBJ1-1 | . | . | TRBV7-8 | TGTGCCAGCAGCTTAGCCGGCGGCCGGAACACTGAAGCTTTCTTT | CASSLAGGRNTEAFF
TRBJ1-1 | once | . | TRBV7-9 | TGTGCCAGCAGCTTCAATGTGAACACTGAAGCTTTCTTT | CASSFNVNTEAFF
TRBJ1-5 | . | . | TRBV5-5 | TGTGCCAGCAGCCGAAGTGGGGGAGGGGATAGCAATCAGCCCCAGCATTTT | CASSRSGGGDSNQPQHF
TRBJ1-2 | . | . | TRBV5-1 | TGCGCCAGCAGCCTAGTTCACGACTCTAACTATGGCTACACCTTC | CASSLVHDSNYGYTF
TRBJ1-1 | . | TRBD1 | TRBV6-2/TRBV6-3 | TGTGCCAGCAGTTCACAGGGGCCGAACACTGAAGCTTTCTTT | CASSSQGPNTEAFF
TRBJ2-1 | . | . | TRBV7-9 | TGTGCCAGCAGCTTAGGACTAGATGAGCAGTTCTTC | CASSLGLDEQFF
TRBJ2-1 | . | . | TRBV21-1 | TGTGCCAGCAGCAAAAACAGGGTGAGCTCCTACAATGAGCAGTTCTTC | CASSKNRVSSYNEQFF
TRBJ1-5 | . | . | TRBV6-2/TRBV6-3 | TGTGCCAGCAGTTTGCGACAGAACACTAATTCAACTAAGCCCCAGCATTTT | CASSLRQNTNSTKPQHF
TRBJ2-7 | . | . | TRBV28 | TGTGCCAGCCAACAGTGGGCCTACGAGCAGTACTTC | CASQQWAYEQYF
TRBJ1-2 | few | . | TRBV5-1 | TGCGCCAGCAGCTTGAACAGAAACTATGGCTACACCTTC | CASSLNRNYGYTF
TRBJ2-7 | . | TRBD1 | TRBV19 | TGTGCCAGTAGTATAACCGGACAGGGTGAGCAGTACTTC | CASSITGQGEQYF
TRBJ1-1 | . | TRBD1 | TRBV27 | TGTGCCAGCAGTTTATGGGGGACAGGGGAAACTGAAGCTTTCTTT | CASSLWGTGETEAFF
TRBJ2-1 | once | TRBD2 | TRBV7-8 | TGTGCCAGCAGCTTAGAGGCTAGCGGGAGTTTGAATGAGCAGTTCTTC | CASSLEASGSLNEQFF
TRBJ2-1 | . | TRBD2 | TRBV28 | TGTGCCAGCGGCAACCTTCGGGAGGTCAATGAGCAGTTCTTC | CASGNLREVNEQFF
TRBJ1-1 | . | TRBD1 | TRBV3-1/TRBV3-2 | TGTGCCAGCAGTGGACAGGTCACTGAAGCTTTCTTT | CASSGQVTEAFF
TRBJ2-7 | . | . | TRBV2 | TGTGCCAGCAGTGAACGAGATTACGAGCAGTACTTC | CASSERDYEQYF
TRBJ1-2 | . | . | TRBV5-6 | TGTGCCAGCAGCTTGGCCCCAGATAACTATGGCTACACCTTC | CASSLAPDNYGYTF
TRBJ2-2 | . | TRBD1 | TRBV14 | TGTGCCAGCAGCCAAGGACAGGGGGGGACCGGGGAGCTGTTTTTT | CASSQGQGGTGELFF
TRBJ2-1 | once | TRBD2 | TRBV28 | TGTGCCAGCAGTTTTCTCGGGACTAGCGGAAACAATGAGCAGTTCTTC | CASSFLGTSGNNEQFF
TRBJ2-2 | . | TRBD1 | TRBV15 | TGTGCCACCAGCAGAGACAGGGCCGACAGGGCCACCGGGGAGCTGTTTTTT | CATSRDRADRATGELFF
TRBJ1-5 | . | TRBD1 | TRBV7-2 | TGTGCCAGCAGCTTAGCCGGACAGGTCGGCCAGCCCCAGCATTTT | CASSLAGQVGQPQHF
TRBJ2-3 | . | . | TRBV7-8 | TGTGCCAGCAGCTTAGAAGCTAGCGCAGATACGCAGTATTTT | CASSLEASADTQYF
TRBJ1-1 | . | TRBD1 | TRBV27 | TGTGCCAGCAGCCAGACAGGGGTTGGCACTGAAGCTTTCTTT | CASSQTGVGTEAFF
TRBJ2-1 | . | . | TRBV19 | . | CASTSGGRRINREQFF
TRBJ1-2 | . | . | TRBV12-5 | TGTGCTAGTGGTGTAACCGGGCGGTGGAGGGACGGCTACACCTTC | CASGVTGRWRDGYTF
TRBJ1-5 | . | TRBD1 | TRBV2 | TGTGCCAGCAGCCTCGAAGGACAGGCATATAGCAATCAGCCCCAGCATTTT | CASSLEGQAYSNQPQHF
TRBJ1-1 | . | . | TRBV3-1/TRBV3-2 | TGTGCCAGCCGGGGTGGATCTGAAGCTTTCTTT | CASRGGSEAFF
TRBJ2-3 | . | . | TRBV19 | TGTGCCAGTAGTATACGTGCAGATACGCAGTATTTT | CASSIRADTQYF
TRBJ1-3 | . | . | TRBV11-2 | TGTGCCAGCAGCTTAGCGATAGTCTCCTCTGGAAACACCATATATTTT | CASSLAIVSSGNTIYF
TRBJ2-1 | . | TRBD2 | TRBV5-4 | TGTGCCAGCAGCCAGACTAGCGGGAGGAATGAGCAGTTCTTC | CASSQTSGRNEQFF
TRBJ1-3 | once | . | TRBV7-2 | TGTGCCAGCAGCTCGCAGGCCTCTGGAAACACCATATATTTT | CASSSQASGNTIYF
TRBJ2-7 | . | TRBD1 | TRBV6-5 | TGTGCCAGTATGACAGGGGGCAGGTCCTACGAGCAGTACTTC | CASMTGGRSYEQYF
TRBJ2-6 | . | TRBD1 | TRBV9 | TGTGCCAGCAGCGCACGACAGGGTCTTGACTCTGGGGCCAACGTCCTGACTTTC | CASSARQGLDSGANVLTF
TRBJ2-3 | . | . | TRBV29-1 | TGCAGCGTTGAAGTTAGCCCAACAGATACGCAGTATTTT | CSVEVSPTDTQYF
TRBJ2-7 | . | TRBD2 | TRBV4-3 | TGCGCCAGCAGCCCAGGGCTAGCGGGAGGGTACGAGCAGTACTTC | CASSPGLAGGYEQYF
TRBJ2-7 | . | . | TRBV21-1 | TGTGCCAACCTACTAGCGGGGGGGCCTTCCTCAGACGAGCAGTACTTC | CANLLAGGPSSDEQYF
TRBJ2-5 | once | . | TRBV18 | TGTGCCAGCTCACCCCAGGAGCCCGGGGATCAAGAGACCCAGTACTTC | CASSPQEPGDQETQYF
TRBJ1-3 | . | . | TRBV28 | TGTGCCAGCCTACGACATCTCGGATCGGGAAACACCATATATTTT | CASLRHLGSGNTIYF
TRBJ2-7 | . | TRBD1 | TRBV30 | TGTGCCTGGGACAGGGACGGCTACGAGCAGTACTTC | CAWDRDGYEQYF
TRBJ2-7 | . | TRBD2 | TRBV20-1 | TGCAGTGCTAGTGTCGGAGCGGGGCACTTCTACGAGCAGTACTTC | CSASVGAGHFYEQYF
TRBJ2-3 | . | TRBD2 | TRBV7-2 | TGTGCCAGCAGCCCGGGACTAGCGTGGGCAGATACGCAGTATTTT | CASSPGLAWADTQYF
TRBJ1-2 | . | . | TRBV6-5 | TGTGCCAGCAAACGGGTCGGCTTTGACGGCTACACCTTC | CASKRVGFDGYTF
TRBJ2-7 | . | . | TRBV9 | TGTGCCAGCGGTCCAGAAGGGGTTCCCTACGAGCAGTACTTC | CASGPEGVPYEQYF
TRBJ1-2 | . | . | TRBV9 | TGTGCCAGCAGTTCCGGAGGGTCAACCGGCTACACCTTC | CASSSGGSTGYTF
TRBJ1-2 | few | . | TRBV5-1 | TGCGCCAGCAGCCCAGCGAACTATGGCTACACCTTC | CASSPANYGYTF
TRBJ2-3 | . | TRBD2 | TRBV5-1 | TGCGCCAGCAGCTTGATTAGCGGGGGGGCCGATACGCAGTATTTT | CASSLISGGADTQYF
TRBJ1-2 | . | . | TRBV13 | TGTGCCAGCAGCTCCGCTACCACCAGGGGTGGTAACTATGGCTACACCTTC | CASSSATTRGGNYGYTF
TRBJ1-6 | once | . | TRBV5-1 | TGCGCCAGCAGCTTGGAGGGGTATGAGAATTCACCCCTCCACTTT | CASSLEGYENSPLHF
TRBJ2-5 | . | . | TRBV11-3 | TGTGCCAGCAGCTTAGGTAGAGAAGAGACCCAGTACTTC | CASSLGREETQYF
TRBJ1-5 | few | . | TRBV6-5 | TGTGCCAGCAGCCTGGGGGGAAATAGCAATCAGCCCCAGCATTTT | CASSLGGNSNQPQHF
TRBJ1-3 | . | . | TRBV6-1 | TGTGCCAGCAGTGAAGGATCGGCTGGAAACACCATATATTTT | CASSEGSAGNTIYF